This TCR beta chain stems from a study of blood T cell repertoires in COVID-19. As for the study in general: Samples representing acute and convalescent COVID-19 were sourced from the United States, Italy and Spain.

TCRdb's table, derived via immunoSEQ multiplex PCR, lists solely in-frame clones and lacks some. This table has 150,000 to 200,000 clones, roughly 80% appearing once. The source of this sequence is a man aged 55 to 70 with active or convalescent COVID-19. The sample taken for sequencing was peripheral blood.

The CDR3 reads CASSQGTGQGEQFF. The CDR3 coding sequence is TGTGCCAGCTCTCAGGGGACGGGACAAGGTGAGCAGTTCTTC. The genes are TRBV18 and TRBJ2-1; D is possibly TRBD1 (6 bases). Germline lookup yields CDR1 KGHSH and CDR2 LQKENI. Trimming took off 6 bases at V and 9 bases at J, with 18 bases between the two ends. There are 14 residues in the CDR3.